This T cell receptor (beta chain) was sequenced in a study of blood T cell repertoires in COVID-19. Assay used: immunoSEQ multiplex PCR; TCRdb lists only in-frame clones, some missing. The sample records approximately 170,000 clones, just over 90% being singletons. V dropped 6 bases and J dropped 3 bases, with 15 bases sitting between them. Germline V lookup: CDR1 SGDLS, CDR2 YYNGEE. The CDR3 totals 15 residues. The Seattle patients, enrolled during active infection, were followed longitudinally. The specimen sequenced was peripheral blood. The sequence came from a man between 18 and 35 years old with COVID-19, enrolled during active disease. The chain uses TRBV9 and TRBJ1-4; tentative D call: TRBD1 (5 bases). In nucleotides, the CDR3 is TGTGCCAGCACCAGATCAGGGCGACCTAATGAAAAACTGTTTTTT. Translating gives CASTRSGRPNEKLFF.